The source of this T cell receptor beta chain is a study of CD8+CD57+ T cells in acquired aplastic anemia. Both TCR beta VDJ combination and CDR3 sequence profiling were carried out. Genomic DNA was the template for this profiling. Each CDR3 protein is one row after TCRdb ran MiXCR on the reads. The sample lists 200,000 to 250,000 distinct CDR3 sequences; 34% were seen once. Trimming took 10 bases from V and 7 from J, leaving 10 bases between them. Germline lookup yields CDR1 SNHLY and CDR2 FYNNEI. This CDR3 comprises 11 residues. The source of this sequence is a human donor in good health, serving as a control. Sequenced sample: sorted CD4+, CD8+, or CD8+CD57+ T cells (not recorded which) from PBMCs. This chain links TRBV2 with TRBJ1-4; tentatively, D is TRBD1 (6 bases). DNA for the CDR3: TGTGCCACGGGGGCCGGTGAAAAACTGTTTTTT. Protein product: CATGAGEKLFF.